The next 29 T cell receptor beta chains were all read from a single sample in a study of blood T cell repertoires in COVID-19. Here immunoSEQ multiplex PCR was the method, and the copy in TCRdb shows in-frame clones only, minus some. The sample records about 330,000 clones, 85% to 90% being singletons. The source material was PBMCs or T cells enriched from blood (not recorded which). These receptors were obtained from a young woman who had recovered from COVID-19.

The chain combines TRBV29-1 with TRBJ1-3; no reliable D call. The CDR3 is 16 residues long. Germline V gene data show CDR1 as SQVTM and CDR2 as ANQGSEA. The ends were cut back, 4 bases at V and 1 base at J, with 17 bases in the middle. The CDR3: CSVAPRTGESGNTIYF. The CDR3 DNA follows: TGCAGCGTTGCCCCTCGGACGGGAGAGTCTGGAAACACCATATATTTT.

The CDR3 region has the DNA TGTGCCAGCAGTTTAGAAGCCTACTCTGGGGCCAACGTCCTGACTTTC. Encoded protein: CASSLEAYSGANVLTF. The V gene is TRBV6-6, the J gene TRBJ2-6, with D unresolved. The CDR3 runs to 16 residues. Germline CDR1 and CDR2: MNHNY and SVGAGI (reference sequence). The V gene lost 4 bases and the J gene lost 0 bases, with 10 bases spanning the gap.

This chain links TRBV7-3 with TRBJ2-2; TRBD1 is a possible D gene (6 bases). The CDR3 is made up of 14 amino acids. Germline values: CDR1 SGHTA, CDR2 FQGTGA. V dropped 6 bases and J dropped 5 bases, with 13 bases sitting between them. The CDR3 DNA follows: TGTGCCAGCAGTCCCGGGACAAGGACCGGGGAGCTGTTTTTT. It codes for CASSPGTRTGELFF.

This clone was detected a few times. V and J are TRBV28 and TRBJ1-1; D is undetermined. The length of the CDR3 is 12 residues. Trimming cost V 5 bases and J 1 base, with 5 bases left between them. Per germline, CDR1 MDHEN and CDR2 SYDVKM. The CDR3 here is CASSLSNTEAFF. CDR3 sequence (DNA): TGTGCCAGCAGTCTCTCGAACACTGAAGCTTTCTTT.

The chain links TRBV28 to TRBJ1-1; unclear D gene. The CDR3 totals 10 residues. V was shortened by 5 bases and J by 11 bases, with 9 bases between the two germline ends. The germline CDR1 and CDR2 sequences are MDHEN and SYDVKM. CDR3 region: CASSRGRAFF. The CDR3, as DNA: TGTGCCAGCAGTCGCGGGCGGGCTTTCTTT.

The rearrangement links TRBV5-6 to TRBJ1-1, with TRBD1 matching 9 bases. The CDR3 sequence is 14 residues long. Germline CDR1 and CDR2: SGHDT and YYEEEE. The junction had 4 bases not matched to a gene; V was cut back by 2 bases and J by 5 bases. This chain's CDR3 is CASSFGTGMTEAFF. The CDR3 nucleotides read TGTGCCAGCAGCTTTGGGACAGGGATGACTGAAGCTTTCTTT.

The rearrangement uses TRBV7-6 and TRBJ2-7; TRBD1 matches 8 bases. The CDR3 sequence is 15 residues long. From germline, CDR1 is SGHVS and CDR2 FNYEAQ. The V segment lost 0 bases and the J segment 7 bases; nucleotides outside the gene matches: 8. The CDR3 loop reads CASSLADRGSGEQYF. CDR3 sequence (DNA): TGTGCCAGCAGCTTAGCAGACAGGGGATCGGGGGAGCAGTACTTC.

This sequence joins TRBV29-1 and TRBJ1-1; D not certain. CDR1 and CDR2 (germline): SQVTM, ANQGSEA. V lost 4 bases and J 6 bases, leaving 12 bases between the germline ends. The CDR3 spans 12 residues. In DNA form, the CDR3 reads TGCAGCGTTGGGCCCTCGAGGGCTGAAGCTTTCTTT. Translated, it gives CSVGPSRAEAFF.

The chain couples TRBV7-8 to TRBJ2-3; no clear D gene. V was shortened by 1 base and J by 6 bases, with 5 bases between the two germline ends. Per germline, CDR1 SGHVS and CDR2 FQNEAQ. The CDR3 extends over 12 amino acids. CDR3 residues: CASSLVSDTQYF. CDR3 nucleotide sequence: TGTGCCAGCAGCTTAGTTTCGGATACGCAGTATTTT.

The chain combines TRBV7-9 with TRBJ2-7, with TRBD2 matching 7 bases. Germline lookup yields CDR1 SEHNR and CDR2 FQNEAQ (reference sequence). The CDR3 is made up of 14 amino acids. The J segment lost 5 bases and the V segment lost 0 bases, leaving 4 bases of the junction unmatched. CDR3 DNA sequence: TGTGCCAGCAGCTTAGCGCGGGGGTTCGACGAGCAGTACTTC. Amino acids: CASSLARGFDEQYF.

The chain carries TRBV12-3 or TRBV12-4 and TRBJ2-1, with 8 nucleotides matching TRBD2. The CDR3 extends over 13 amino acids. The junction had 1 base not matched to a gene; V was cut back by 5 bases and J by 4 bases. The CDR3 DNA sequence: TGTGCCAGCAGTGGGACTAGATACAATGAGCAGTTCTTC. Residues: CASSGTRYNEQFF.

This chain's CDR3 is CAWSGGYSSTDTQYF. DNA of the CDR3: TGTGCCTGGTCCGGGGGGTACTCTAGCACAGATACGCAGTATTTT. This chain joins TRBV30 and TRBJ2-3; 7 positions agree with TRBD2. Trimming at V came to 5 bases and at J to 0 bases, leaving 8 bases not matched to a gene. The germline gives CDR1 GTSNPN, CDR2 SVGIG (reference sequence). CDR3 length equals 15 residues.

The chain uses TRBV19 and TRBJ2-4, with D perhaps matching TRBD1 (6 bases). The length of the CDR3 is 15 residues. Germline CDR1 LNHDA, CDR2 SQIVND (reference sequence). V lost 5 bases and J lost 1, with 12 bases in between. Here the CDR3 reads CASSLQGMAKNIQYF. The CDR3 bases are TGTGCCAGTAGTTTGCAGGGGATGGCCAAAAACATTCAGTACTTC. The full variable domain, with the rest looked up from reference TRBV19 and TRBJ2-4, is DGGITQSPKYLFRKEGQNVTLSCEQNLNHDAMYWYRQDPGQGLRLIYYSQIVNDFQKGDIAEGYSVSREKKESFPLTVTSAQKNPTAFYLCASSLQGMAKNIQYFGAGTRLSVL.

The chain is built from TRBV30 and TRBJ1-4; 7 bases agree with TRBD1. V lost 0 bases and J lost 8; bases outside the gene matches: 9. Germline V gives CDR1 GTSNPN, CDR2 SVGIG (reference sequence). The CDR3 covers 15 residues. The CDR3 coding sequence is TGTGCCTGGAGTGTAAGGGGGCAGGGGCAAGAAAAACTGTTTTTT. It specifies CAWSVRGQGQEKLFF. The whole variable domain, remainder taken from reference TRBV30 and TRBJ1-4, is SQTIHQWPATLVQPVGSPLSLECTVEGTSNPNLYWYRQAAGRGLQLLFYSVGIGQISSEVPQNLSASRPQDRQFILSSKKLLLSDSGFYLCAWSVRGQGQEKLFFGSGTQLSVL.

The chain employs TRBV5-1 and TRBJ1-4; D unresolved. Germline CDR1 reads SGHRS; CDR2 reads YFSETQ. This CDR3 comprises 15 residues. Trimming cost V 3 bases and J 0 bases, with 9 bases left between them. The CDR3 reads CASSSRFATNEKLFF. CDR3 coding DNA: TGCGCCAGCAGCTCGAGGTTTGCAACTAATGAAAAACTGTTTTTT. The full variable domain, with the rest looked up from reference TRBV5-1 and TRBJ1-4, is KAGVTQTPRYLIKTRGQQVTLSCSPISGHRSVSWYQQTPGQGLQFLFEYFSETQRNKGNFPGRFSGRQFSNSRSEMNVSTLELGDSALYLCASSSRFATNEKLFFGSGTQLSVL.

The chain has TRBV5-4 and TRBJ1-5; weak D call: TRBD1 (6 bases). Trimming pared 4 bases from V and 1 base from J, leaving 9 bases between. Germline V gives CDR1 SGHNT, CDR2 YYREEE (reference sequence). The CDR3 is 14 amino acids. The CDR3, as DNA: TGTGCCAGCAGCAAAGACAGGAGCAATCAGCCCCAGCATTTT. Its translation is CASSKDRSNQPQHF.

The V gene is TRBV30, the J gene TRBJ2-3; 7 nucleotides agree with TRBD2. Germline lookup yields CDR1 GTSNPN and CDR2 SVGIG (reference sequence). The CDR3 consists of 14 residues. The V and J ends lost 1 base and 5 bases, in that order; junction bases with no gene match: 6. CDR3 residues: CAWSGSSSGDTQYF. CDR3 in DNA: TGTGCCTGGAGTGGTTCCTCTAGCGGAGATACGCAGTATTTT. The variable domain in full, with the rest retrieved from reference TRBV30 and TRBJ2-3, is SQTIHQWPATLVQPVGSPLSLECTVEGTSNPNLYWYRQAAGRGLQLLFYSVGIGQISSEVPQNLSASRPQDRQFILSSKKLLLSDSGFYLCAWSGSSSGDTQYFGPGTRLTVL.

The chain links TRBV7-3 to TRBJ1-3; possibly TRBD1 for D (5 bases). CDR1 SGHTA and CDR2 FQGTGA come from the germline V gene. The CDR3 is made up of 20 amino acids. With 3 bases removed from V and 1 base from J, the gap between germline ends came to 25 bases. Here the CDR3 DNA reads TGTGCCAGCAGCTTCCCCTTTCTGACAGTAGGGAACTCTTCTGGAAACACCATATATTTT. Translation: CASSFPFLTVGNSSGNTIYF.

V gene TRBV21-1 combines with J gene TRBJ2-1; the table's D call of TRBD2 was not tested on the DNA. TRBV21-1 is deemed a pseudogene. The CDR3 length is 15 residues. The CDR3 DNA follows: TGTGCCAGCAGCAAAGTCCGGGAAATAGGGAATGAGCAGTTCTTC. Translation gives CASSKVREIGNEQFF.

The rearrangement joins TRBV18 to TRBJ2-2; TRBD1 agrees at 12 bases. The trim removed 3 bases at V and 8 bases at J, leaving 7 bases unmatched. The CDR3 has 16 amino acids. CDR1 is KGHSH and CDR2 is LQKENI in the germline V gene. CDR3 in DNA: TGTGCCAGCTCACCCCGGGGACAGGGGGCAGCGGGGGAGCTGTTTTTT. Amino acid sequence: CASSPRGQGAAGELFF.

This rearrangement joins TRBV6-1 to TRBJ2-2, with 11 nucleotides matching TRBD1. The CDR3 spans 17 residues. Germline V gene data show CDR1 as MNHNS and CDR2 as SASEGT. V shed 2 bases, J shed 7 bases, and the junction held 9 bases outside the gene matches. The CDR3 DNA sequence: TGTGCCAGCAGTGAACAACGGACAGGGGGCGCGGGCGGGGAGCTGTTTTTT. Encoded protein: CASSEQRTGGAGGELFF.

This clone was found a few times. V is TRBV4-2 and J is TRBJ1-2; 7 nucleotides line up with TRBD1. J was trimmed by 0 bases and V by 3 bases; bases with no gene match: 7. This CDR3 contains 16 residues. Per germline, CDR1 LGHNA and CDR2 YNFKEQ. CDR3 in amino acids: CASSQDRQGSNYGYTF. In nucleotides, the CDR3 is TGTGCCAGCAGCCAGGACCGACAGGGCTCTAACTATGGCTACACCTTC.

The rearrangement joins TRBV12-3 or TRBV12-4 to TRBJ1-2; D is uncertain. The CDR3 consists of 11 residues. V was cut by 8 bases and J by 4 bases, with 8 bases left in between. The CDR3 sequence is CASERTYGYTF. In DNA form, the CDR3 reads TGTGCCAGCGAGAGAACCTATGGCTACACCTTC.

The chain carries TRBV6-1 and TRBJ1-6, with D possibly matching TRBD1 (5 bases). Trimming shortened V by 1 base and J by 8 bases, and 18 bases separated the two germline ends. CDR1 MNHNS and CDR2 SASEGT come from the germline V gene. This CDR3 has 17 amino acids. The CDR3 DNA follows: TGTGCCAGCAGTGAAGGTAGGGGTATTACCACCCATTCACCCCTCCACTTT. This encodes CASSEGRGITTHSPLHF.

Concerning this clone itself: Other DNA sequences within the sample encode an identical CDR3. The CDR3, as DNA: TGTGCCAGCAGCGGGGGCGGGGCCGGCTATGGCTACACCTTC. The encoded protein is CASSGGGAGYGYTF. The chain uses TRBV9 and TRBJ1-2; D may be TRBD1 (5 bases). The CDR3 is made up of 14 amino acids. Trimming removed 3 bases from V and 4 bases from J, with 13 bases in between. Germline lookup yields CDR1 SGDLS and CDR2 YYNGEE.

The gene calls are TRBV7-9 and TRBJ2-1, with 7 positions matching TRBD1. The length of the CDR3 is 12 residues. CDR1 and CDR2 (germline): SEHNR, FQNEAQ (reference sequence). J lost 9 bases, V lost 5 bases, and 4 bases had no gene match. As DNA, the CDR3 is TGTGCCAGCAGCCCTACAGGGGCTGAGCAGTTCTTC. Protein sequence: CASSPTGAEQFF.

CDR3 coding DNA: TGTGCCAGCAGCTTAGCCCGGGCTCGAGGGGGGGCCTACGAGCAGTACTTC. Amino acids: CASSLARARGGAYEQYF. The chain couples TRBV7-8 to TRBJ2-7, with D maybe TRBD2 (7 bases). Germline CDR1 and CDR2: SGHVS and FQNEAQ. V lost 0 bases, J lost 2 bases, and 17 bases lay in between. The CDR3 runs to 17 residues.

This clone appeared a single time. This chain links TRBV19 with TRBJ2-7, with D possibly being TRBD2 (6 bases). The CDR3 sequence is 15 residues long. Trimming took off 2 bases at V and 2 bases at J, with 13 bases between the two ends. The germline V gene has CDR1 LNHDA and CDR2 SQIVND (reference sequence). The CDR3 here is CASSIYLALTYEQYF. CDR3 DNA sequence: TGTGCCAGTAGTATATACCTAGCGCTTACCTACGAGCAGTACTTC.

The V call is TRBV19, the J call TRBJ2-7; 9 positions agree with TRBD1. The germline V gene encodes CDR1 LNHDA and CDR2 SQIVND (reference sequence). This CDR3 is built from 12 residues. Trimming cost V 7 bases and J 6 bases; bases outside gene matches: 4. CDR3 coding DNA: TGTGCCAGTAAGGGACAGGGACGCGAGCAGTACTTC. Translated, it gives CASKGQGREQYF.